A single sample is the source of the 10 T cell receptor beta chains below, sequenced in a study of response to subunit inactivated influenza vaccine. TCRdb independently ran MiXCR on the RT-PCR reads; one entry per CDR3 protein. The repertoire holds about 520,000 distinct CDR3 sequences, with 25% as singletons. The material was CD4+ T cells sorted from PBMCs, obtained roughly 5 days after vaccination. The receptors shown here come from a man aged 45-65 years who received an inactivated influenza vaccine.

This clonotype has a handful of counts. The chain links TRBV5-1 to TRBJ2-7, with D perhaps matching TRBD1 (5 bases). The CDR3 is made up of 15 amino acids. The germline V gene encodes CDR1 SGHRS and CDR2 YFSETQ. V was pared by 0 bases and J by 6 bases, with 16 bases between. CDR3 region: CASSLGPRRGVEQYF. The CDR3 nucleotides are TGCGCCAGCAGCTTGGGACCGCGAAGGGGTGTCGAGCAGTACTTC.

V usage is TRBV20-1 and J usage is TRBJ2-2; 7 nucleotides match TRBD1. With 0 bases clipped from V and 2 bases from J, the junction kept 3 bases outside the gene matches. The CDR3 runs to 15 residues. Germline CDR1 DFQATT, CDR2 SNEGSKA (reference sequence). The CDR3 nucleotides are TGCAGTGCTAGAGATGACAGGGACAACACCGGGGAGCTGTTTTTT. Its translation is CSARDDRDNTGELFF.

This clonotype was detected only a few times. V gene TRBV10-3 combines with J gene TRBJ2-2; 8 bases agree with TRBD1. V trimming: 5 bases; J trimming: 8 bases; junction bases outside the gene matches: 4. Germline values: CDR1 ENHRY, CDR2 SYGVKD. The CDR3 has 13 amino acids. The CDR3 region has the DNA TGTGCCATCAGTAAGGACAGGGCTGGGGAGCTGTTTTTT. It specifies CAISKDRAGELFF.

The V call is TRBV20-1, the J call TRBJ2-5, with 9 nucleotides matching TRBD1. CDR1 DFQATT and CDR2 SNEGSKA come from the germline V gene (reference sequence). The CDR3 loop spans 15 amino acids. J gave up 6 bases and V 5 bases, and 13 bases lay outside the gene matches. CDR3 protein: CSALLPGQGLKTQYF. The CDR3 nucleotides read TGCAGTGCTCTGCTCCCGGGACAGGGTTTAAAGACCCAGTACTTC.

This chain connects TRBV20-1 to TRBJ1-2, with D unresolved. There are 12 residues in the CDR3. Germline CDR1 DFQATT, CDR2 SNEGSKA (reference sequence). Trimming left V 3 bases short and J 2 bases short, with 7 bases between. CDR3 region: CSASWQNYGYTF. The CDR3 nucleotides are TGCAGTGCTAGTTGGCAGAACTATGGCTACACCTTC.

This clonotype was found a few times. This chain links TRBV12-3 or TRBV12-4 with TRBJ2-7, with D perhaps given as TRBD1 or TRBD2 (5 bases each). The CDR3 is made up of 15 amino acids. Trimming left V 5 bases short and J 3 bases short, with 17 bases between. CDR3 nucleotide sequence: TGTGCCAGCAGTCCCACCGGGACCTTATACTACGAGCAGTACTTC. Translation: CASSPTGTLYYEQYF.

V and J are TRBV29-1 and TRBJ2-3; D is undetermined. Trimming pared 6 bases from V and 0 bases from J, leaving 10 bases between. The CDR3 loop spans 13 amino acids. The germline V gene has CDR1 SQVTM and CDR2 ANQGSEA. CDR3 nucleotides: TGCAGCGTGCCAAGCGTAAGCACAGATACGCAGTATTTT. As protein: CSVPSVSTDTQYF.

As regards this clonotype: Germline is not matched at one junction end, which may reflect a read error. This chain joins TRBV7-9 and TRBJ2-2; possible D gene TRBD2, 5 bases. The CDR3 has 12 amino acids. CDR1 SEHNR and CDR2 FQNEAQ come from the germline V gene (reference sequence). CDR3 nucleotides: TGTGCCAGCAGACCGACCACCGGGGAGCTGTCTTTT. The encoded protein is CASRPTTGELSF. Full variable domain (missing parts from reference TRBV7-9 and TRBJ2-2): DTGVSQNPRHKITKRGQNVTFRCDPISEHNRLYWYRQTLGQGPEFLTYFQNEAQLEKSRLLSDRFSAERPKGSFSTLEIQRTEQGDSAMYLCASRPTTGELSFGEGSRLTVL.

This clonotype was seen only a few times. The chain recombines TRBV20-1 with TRBJ2-6; D gene unclear. The CDR3 runs to 15 residues. The germline V gene encodes CDR1 DFQATT and CDR2 SNEGSKA (reference sequence). Trimming cost V 3 bases and J 1 base, with 10 bases left between them. The CDR3 DNA reads as TGCAGTGCTAGCTGTGTAGAGTCTGGGGCCAACGTCCTGACTTTC. Translated, it gives CSASCVESGANVLTF.

This clonotype was observed a handful of times. The V call is TRBV20-1, the J call TRBJ1-5; 7 bases map to TRBD1. Losses at the gene ends were 5 bases for V and 4 bases for J; bases not matched to a gene: 8. The CDR3 extends over 14 amino acids. CDR1 is DFQATT and CDR2 is SNEGSKA in the germline V gene (reference sequence). In DNA, the CDR3 is TGCAGTGCTCGATTTGGGACAGCAAATCAGCCCCAGCATTTT. Protein sequence: CSARFGTANQPQHF.